These 13 T cell receptor beta chains came from one sample sequenced in a study of T cell clonality in common variable immunodeficiency. No antigen is known for these receptors. Produced via immunoSEQ multiplex PCR; TCRdb's table is partial and in-frame only. The counts give roughly 3,100 clones, none of them seen only once; 25% is held by the top ten. Whole-study results and caveats: Reportedly, TCR beta sequences from common variable immunodeficiency showed fewer deletions and N-nucleotide insertions.

Sequencing was performed on peripheral blood mononuclear cells. These TCRs come from a human donor with common variable immunodeficiency.

This clone was seen ten or more times. The read gets to within 3 residues of the CDR3 end, and the germline J gene fills in the rest. The chain recombines TRBV3-1 (or the pseudogene TRBV3-2) with TRBJ1-5, with 8 bases aligning to TRBD1. The germline V gene has CDR1 LGHDT and CDR2 YNNKEL (reference sequence). The CDR3 spans 17 residues. Germline trimming cut 0 bases from V and 3 bases from J; bases unmatched to any gene: 7. The CDR3 bases that were read are TGTGCCAGCAGCCAAGATCCAGTGGACAGGGCCAATCAGCCC. It yields the protein CASSQDPVDRANQP. The complete CDR3 protein is CASSQDPVDRANQPQHF.

This clone has a handful of counts. The chain's CDR3 is CASSPWAGQDGYTF. Incomplete CDR3 DNA: TGTGCCAGCTCACCATGGGCGGGGCAGGATGGC. V usage is TRBV18 and J usage is TRBJ1-2; D is perhaps TRBD1 (5 bases). The missing CDR3 end, 3 residues past where the read stops, is filled in from the germline J gene. Per the germline V gene, CDR1 is KGHSH and CDR2 is LQKENI. This CDR3 is 14 amino acids long. Trimming pared 2 bases from V and 6 bases from J, leaving 13 bases between.

To note about this clone: Read data end 3 residues before the CDR3 end; the end is taken from the germline J gene. The chain joins TRBV7-9 to TRBJ1-1, with D perhaps TRBD1 (5 bases). CDR1 and CDR2 (germline): SEHNR, FQNEAQ (reference sequence). Trimming left V 2 bases short and J 2 bases short, with 6 bases between. The CDR3 runs to 13 residues. CDR3: CASSLQGNTEAFF. The DNA read from the CDR3 is TGTGCCAGCAGCTTACAGGGAAACACTGAA.

The table lists this clone with a few counts. Read coverage stops 3 residues before the CDR3 terminus; the germline J gene supplies the remainder. The gene calls are TRBV7-2 and TRBJ1-5; tentatively, D is TRBD1 (5 bases). V was cut by 6 bases and J by 6 bases, with 18 bases left in between. The CDR3 length is 15 residues. Looked up from germline, CDR1 is SGHTA and CDR2 is FQGNSA. Incomplete CDR3 DNA: TGTGCCAGCAGGCTTGGCGGGGCGGTTGGTCAGCCC. Encoded protein: CASRLGGAVGQP. The entire CDR3 protein is CASRLGGAVGQPQHF.

In this sample, this clone turned up a few times. CDR3 in amino acids: CASSSREDSYEQYF. The sequenced CDR3 bases are TGTGCCAGCAGCTCGCGTGAGGACAGCTACGAG. This chain uses TRBV7-3 with TRBJ2-7; perhaps TRBD1 as D (6 bases). The CDR3 extends 3 residues past the end of the read, so its final part is completed from the germline J gene. Germline V gene data show CDR1 as SGHTA and CDR2 as FQGTGA. The CDR3 totals 14 residues. V lost 4 bases and J 3 bases, leaving 13 bases between the germline ends.

On this clone: From the germline J gene comes the end of the CDR3, since the read stops 3 residues before it. This sequence joins TRBV7-9 and TRBJ1-1; TRBD1 matches 8 bases. V was pared by 4 bases and J by 4 bases, with 8 bases of the junction left unmatched. There are 15 residues in the CDR3. Germline-derived CDR1 and CDR2 are SEHNR and FQNEAQ (reference sequence). CDR3 DNA (partial): TGTGCCAGCAGCTCAATTACAGGGGGTACCACTGAA. It translates to CASSSITGGTTE. The complete CDR3 protein is CASSSITGGTTEAFF.

As for this clone: The read halts 3 residues ahead of the CDR3 end, with the missing end drawn from the germline J gene. The genes are TRBV6-1 and TRBJ1-5; TRBD1 matches at 10 bases. V lost 4 bases and J lost 9; bases outside the gene matches: 9. Germline V CDR1 and CDR2: MNHNS, SASEGT. CDR3 length: 15 amino acids. Incomplete CDR3 DNA: TGTGCCAGCAGTGTGGGACAGGGGATTTTCGCGCCC. As protein: CASSVGQGIFAP. The full CDR3 sequence reads CASSVGQGIFAPQHF.

This clone was found a few times. The read ends 3 residues early relative to the CDR3; the germline J gene fills the gap. The rearrangement joins TRBV7-2 to TRBJ2-7, with TRBD2 identical over 7 bases. The germline V gene encodes CDR1 SGHTA and CDR2 FQGNSA. V shed 4 bases and J 2 bases; nucleotides not matched to a gene: 5. The CDR3 runs to 14 residues. CDR3 DNA (partial): TGTGCCAGCAGCTCTGAGCGGGACCCCTACGAG. It codes for CASSSERDPYE. The entire CDR3 reads CASSSERDPYEQYF.

Remarks on this clone: Read coverage stops 3 residues before the CDR3 terminus; the germline J gene supplies the remainder. This rearrangement joins TRBV18 to TRBJ1-4; D gene uncertain. This CDR3 has 13 amino acids. Germline CDR1 KGHSH, CDR2 LQKENI. Trimming pared 6 bases from V and 6 bases from J, leaving 11 bases between. The CDR3 bases that were read are TGTGCCAGCTCCCGGGGTGAGGATGAAAAA. Translating it yields CASSRGEDEK. Given in full, the CDR3 is CASSRGEDEKLFF.

As to this clone: The read ends 3 residues shy of where the CDR3 ends; the end is completed using the germline J gene. The chain combines TRBV19 with TRBJ1-5; no reliable D call. V lost 5 bases to trimming and J lost 5 bases, with 13 bases between them. The CDR3 totals 14 residues. In germline, CDR1 is LNHDA, CDR2 SQIVND (reference sequence). CDR3: CASSDWADYQPQHF. Incomplete CDR3 DNA: TGTGCCAGTAGTGATTGGGCGGACTATCAGCCC.

This clone was recorded many times. The sequence runs out 3 residues before the end of the CDR3; the remainder is reconstructed from the germline J gene. The V call is TRBV12-3 or TRBV12-4, the J call TRBJ2-7; no firm D call. CDR3 size: 16 residues. V dropped 2 bases and J dropped 4 bases, with 18 bases sitting between them. This CDR3 is CASSLISRRGRYEQYF. CDR3 DNA, as far as it was read: TGTGCCAGCAGTTTAATCAGCAGGCGTGGTAGGTACGAG.

This clone is labeled medium-sized. The read ends 3 residues early relative to the CDR3; the germline J gene fills the gap. The chain has TRBV7-2 and TRBJ1-4; a possible D gene is TRBD1 (6 bases). Germline CDR1 is SGHTA and CDR2 is FQGNSA. The length of the CDR3 is 15 residues. The V end was cut by 4 bases, the J end by 1 base, with 10 bases between. The CDR3 bases that were read are TGTGCCAGCAGCTCCCTACAGGGAACTAATGAAAAA. Its translation: CASSSLQGTNEK. From start to end, the CDR3 is CASSSLQGTNEKLFF.

Worth noting for this clone: Read coverage stops 3 residues before the CDR3 terminus; the germline J gene supplies the remainder. The chain carries TRBV5-1 and TRBJ1-3; 12 bases are shared with TRBD1. V dropped 6 bases and J dropped 7; count of bases not matched to a gene: 5. Germline CDR1 and CDR2: SGHRS and YFSETQ. The CDR3 totals 14 residues. The CDR3 loop is CASNPGTGGNTIYF. The covered CDR3 bases are TGCGCCAGCAACCCCGGGACAGGGGGCAACACC.